Listed below are T cell receptor beta chains from one sample, sequenced in a study of vaccination and CD4 T cells after COVID-19. TCRdb recomputed calls from the PCR reads with MiXCR, one row per CDR3 protein. The table lists about 15,000 distinct CDR3 sequences, around a third of them singletons. These receptors are not linked to any known antigen. Material for sequencing was cultured CD4+ T cells from blood. These receptors came from a human donor with COVID-19. Both conserved end residues are part of each CDR3. Each record gives: V gene, CDR3 length, clone size, CDR3 protein. Some rows have no size entry. The others give once, few or many, or a class for an expanded clone.

TRBV30,12,.,CAWSPRVVEAFF
TRBV2,14,few,CASSLQGISYEQYF
TRBV2,14,.,CASSSRDTATEAFF
TRBV6-1,12,.,CASSRTSYGYTF
TRBV10-1,17,few,CASHCSDGGASNQPQHF
TRBV6-6,15,.,CASSSVLSGANVLTF
TRBV27,14,.,CASSLGQAYTEAFF
TRBV11-2,13,.,CASSLDLSEEAFF
TRBV6-2/TRBV6-3,15,few,CASSSSGGGADTQYF
TRBV19,14,.,CASRGWGLNTEAFF
TRBV19,13,.,CASSDRQNQPQHF